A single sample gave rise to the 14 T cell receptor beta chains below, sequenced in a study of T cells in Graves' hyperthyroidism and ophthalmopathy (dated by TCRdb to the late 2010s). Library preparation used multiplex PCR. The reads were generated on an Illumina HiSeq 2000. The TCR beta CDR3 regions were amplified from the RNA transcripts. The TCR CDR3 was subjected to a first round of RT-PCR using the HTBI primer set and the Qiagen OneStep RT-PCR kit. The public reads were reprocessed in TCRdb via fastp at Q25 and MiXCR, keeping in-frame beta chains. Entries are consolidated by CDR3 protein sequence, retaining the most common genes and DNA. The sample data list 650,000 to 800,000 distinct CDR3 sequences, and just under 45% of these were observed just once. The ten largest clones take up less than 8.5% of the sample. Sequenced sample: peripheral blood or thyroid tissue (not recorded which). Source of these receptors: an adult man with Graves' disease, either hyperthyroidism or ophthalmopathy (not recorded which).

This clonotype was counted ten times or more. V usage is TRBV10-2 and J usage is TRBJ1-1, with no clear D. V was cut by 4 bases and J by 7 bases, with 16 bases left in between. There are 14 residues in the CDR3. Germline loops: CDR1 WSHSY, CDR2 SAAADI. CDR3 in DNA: TGCGCCAGCAGTGTCTCGGGCCCTGCAGGTGAAGCTTTCTTT. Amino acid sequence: CASSVSGPAGEAFF.

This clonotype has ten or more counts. CDR3 bases: TGTGCCAGCAGCTTAGAAGGAGGGGCCCGCTACGAGCAGTACTTC. Translating it yields CASSLEGGARYEQYF. J is TRBJ2-7 and V is TRBV7-6; tentatively, D is TRBD2 (6 bases). There are 15 residues in the CDR3. Germline CDR1 reads SGHVS; CDR2 reads FNYEAQ. V gave up 1 base and J gave up 3 bases, with 13 bases separating them.

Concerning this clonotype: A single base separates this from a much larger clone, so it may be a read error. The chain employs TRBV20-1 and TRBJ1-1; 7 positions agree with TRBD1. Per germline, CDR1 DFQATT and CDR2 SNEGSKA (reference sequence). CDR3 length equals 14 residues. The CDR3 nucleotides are TGCAGTACTAGTGACAGGGTCGTTAGCACTGAAGCTTTCTTT. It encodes CSTSDRVVSTEAFF.

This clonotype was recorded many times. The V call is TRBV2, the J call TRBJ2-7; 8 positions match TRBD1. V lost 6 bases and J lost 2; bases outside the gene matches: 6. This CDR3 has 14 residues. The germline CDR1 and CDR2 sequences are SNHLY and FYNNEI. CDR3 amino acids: CASSLGQVAYEQYF. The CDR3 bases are TGTGCCAGCAGCCTGGGACAGGTAGCCTACGAGCAGTACTTC.

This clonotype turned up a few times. CDR3 loop: CASSSERQGRNYGYTF. The DNA of the CDR3 is TGTGCCAGCAGTTCGGAGAGACAGGGACGTAACTATGGCTACACCTTC. The chain has TRBV12-3 or TRBV12-4 and TRBJ1-2; 7 bases map to TRBD1. The J segment lost 1 base and the V segment lost 4 bases, leaving 9 bases of the junction unmatched. This CDR3 contains 16 residues.

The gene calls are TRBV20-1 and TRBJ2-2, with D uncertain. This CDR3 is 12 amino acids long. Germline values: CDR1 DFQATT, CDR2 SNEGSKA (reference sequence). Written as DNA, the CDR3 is TGCAGCGTAGAGGTTGGCGCCGGGGAGCTGTTTTTT. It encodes CSVEVGAGELFF.

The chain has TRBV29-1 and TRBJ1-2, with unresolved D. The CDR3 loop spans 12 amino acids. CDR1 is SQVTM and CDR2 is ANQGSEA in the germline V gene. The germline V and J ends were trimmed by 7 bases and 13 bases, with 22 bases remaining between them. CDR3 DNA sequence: TGCAGCGCCTTGGCGGACGTAGCCCCGTCCACCTTC. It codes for CSALADVAPSTF. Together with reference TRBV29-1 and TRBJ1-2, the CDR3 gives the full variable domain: SAVISQKPSRDICQRGTSLTIQCQVDSQVTMMFWYRQQPGQSLTLIATANQGSEATYESGFVIDKFPISRPNLTFSTLTVSNMSPEDSSIYLCSALADVAPSTFGSGTRLTVV.

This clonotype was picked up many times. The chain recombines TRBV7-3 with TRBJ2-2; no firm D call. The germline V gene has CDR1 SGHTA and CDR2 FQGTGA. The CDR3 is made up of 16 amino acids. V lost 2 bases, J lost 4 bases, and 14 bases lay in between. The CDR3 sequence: CASSLDRGVITGELFF. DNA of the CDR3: TGTGCCAGCAGCTTAGACCGTGGAGTAATCACCGGGGAGCTGTTTTTT.

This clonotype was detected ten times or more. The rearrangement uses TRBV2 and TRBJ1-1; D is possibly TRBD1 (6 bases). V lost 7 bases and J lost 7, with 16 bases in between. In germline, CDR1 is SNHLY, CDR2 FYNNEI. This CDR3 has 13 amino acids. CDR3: CASTVTGNVEAFF. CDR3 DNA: TGTGCCAGCACCGTTACAGGGAACGTTGAAGCTTTCTTT.

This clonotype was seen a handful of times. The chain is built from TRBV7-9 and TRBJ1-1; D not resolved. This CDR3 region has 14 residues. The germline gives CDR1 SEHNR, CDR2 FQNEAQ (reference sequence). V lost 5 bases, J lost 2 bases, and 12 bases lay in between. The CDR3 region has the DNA TGTGCCAGCAGCGCAACCTTTACCAACACTGAAGCTTTCTTT. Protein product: CASSATFTNTEAFF. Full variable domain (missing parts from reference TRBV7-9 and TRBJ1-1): DTGVSQNPRHKITKRGQNVTFRCDPISEHNRLYWYRQTLGQGPEFLTYFQNEAQLEKSRLLSDRFSAERPKGSFSTLEIQRTEQGDSAMYLCASSATFTNTEAFFGQGTRLTVV.

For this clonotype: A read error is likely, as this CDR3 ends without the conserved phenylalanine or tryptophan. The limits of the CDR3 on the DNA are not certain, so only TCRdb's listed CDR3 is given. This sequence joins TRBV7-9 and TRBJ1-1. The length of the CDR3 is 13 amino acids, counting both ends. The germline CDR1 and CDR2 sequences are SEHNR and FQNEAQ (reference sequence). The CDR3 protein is CASSSNGGTQANY.

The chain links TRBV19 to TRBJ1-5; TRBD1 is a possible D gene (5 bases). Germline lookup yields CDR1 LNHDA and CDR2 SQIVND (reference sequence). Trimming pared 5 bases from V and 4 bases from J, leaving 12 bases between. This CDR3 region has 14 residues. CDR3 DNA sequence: TGTGCCAGTAGTGTAAAACGGGGGAATCAGCCCCAGCATTTT. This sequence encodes CASSVKRGNQPQHF.

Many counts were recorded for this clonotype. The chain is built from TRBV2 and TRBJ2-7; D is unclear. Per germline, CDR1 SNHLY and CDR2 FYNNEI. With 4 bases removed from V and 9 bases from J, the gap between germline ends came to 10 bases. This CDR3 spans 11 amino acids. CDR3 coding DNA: TGTGCCAGCAGTGGAGGAATGTGGCAGTACTTC. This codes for CASSGGMWQYF.

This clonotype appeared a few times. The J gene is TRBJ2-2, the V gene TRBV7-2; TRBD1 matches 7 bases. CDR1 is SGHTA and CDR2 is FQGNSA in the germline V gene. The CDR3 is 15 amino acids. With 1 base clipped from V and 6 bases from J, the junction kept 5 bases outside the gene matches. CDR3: CASSLDGQGAGELFF. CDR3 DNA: TGTGCCAGCAGCTTAGATGGTCAGGGGGCCGGGGAGCTGTTTTTT.